This T cell receptor beta chain was sequenced for a study of T cell responses to AZD1222 COVID-19 vaccine. The study's findings and limits: Sampling captured repertoires only after the peak T cell response. The study found vaccine-associated CD4 TCRs spanning spike, dominant at 160-218 and 743-854. Elevations in Spike-specific TCR breadth and depth followed administration of two AZD1222 doses.

Germline V CDR1 and CDR2: SGHRS, YFSETQ. The J segment lost 3 bases and the V segment lost 4 bases, leaving 3 bases of the junction unmatched. The length of the CDR3 is 13 residues. Clones were sequenced by immunoSEQ multiplex PCR, and TCRdb holds only the in-frame ones, with some missing. Of under 150,000 clones listed, 85% to 90% were seen once; the top ten hold more than 3%. Only one count was recorded for this clone. Its antigen is not known. The sequence came from an adult in good health. The chain links TRBV5-1 to TRBJ2-7, with 8 nucleotides matching TRBD1. The sample was peripheral blood, taken on day 0 of AZD1222 vaccination. CDR3 in DNA: TGCGCCAGCAGCGGGGACAGGATCTACGAGCAGTACTTC. It translates to CASSGDRIYEQYF.